The TCR beta chain under discussion was sequenced for a study of tumor and adjacent non-tumor tissue in lung cancer. V was cut by 4 bases and J by 0 bases, with 10 bases left in between. Per germline, CDR1 SGHDN and CDR2 FVKESK. The CDR3 has 16 amino acids. No cell sorting was done before RNA was extracted from the tissue. Three rounds of nested PCR, following a modified ARM-PCR protocol, produced the TCRbeta library. TCRdb analysed the multiplex PCR reads with MiXCR anew, one entry per CDR3 protein. The sample shows about 120,000 distinct CDR3 sequences, 55% to 75% of them seen only once. This clonotype appeared many times.

This sequence originates from a man aged 30 to 45 with non-small cell lung cancer. The rearrangement uses TRBV14 and TRBJ1-6; tentatively, D is TRBD1 (5 bases). Sequenced input: lung tumor tissue. CDR3 in DNA: TGTGCCAGCAGCCCCAGGGTCTACTCCTATAATTCACCCCTCCACTTT. Translated, it gives CASSPRVYSYNSPLHF. The full variable domain, with the rest looked up from reference TRBV14 and TRBJ1-6, is EAGVTQFPSHSVIEKGQTVTLRCDPISGHDNLYWYRRVMGKEIKFLLHFVKESKQDESGMPNNRFLAERTGGTYSTLKVQPAELEDSGVYFCASSPRVYSYNSPLHFGNGTRLTVT.